Below, one T cell receptor (beta chain) is given with its context. The ends lost 5 bases at V and 9 bases at J; junction bases unmatched: 4. The CDR3 is 11 amino acids. Germline assignment: CDR1 SGHTA and CDR2 FQGNSA. It was at deep level that the assay was run. The method was immunoSEQ multiplex PCR; TCRdb's version includes in-frame clones alone and lacks a portion of them. Among 2 million to 3 million clones listed, over 85% were seen once. The entry originates in a study of shared clonotypes between healthy human individuals. The genes are TRBV7-2 and TRBJ2-7; 7 positions agree with TRBD2. Material for sequencing was naive CD4+ T cells from PBMCs. Stated subset: CD45RA+ positively selected. This TCR was recovered from a man between 18 and 29 years old in good health. Some clones in this sample may be carry-over from other donors' samples. In DNA, the CDR3 is TGTGCCAGCAGCCAGACTAGCTCGCAGTACTTC. This codes for CASSQTSSQYF.